This TCR beta chain was identified during a study of blood T cell repertoires in COVID-19. On the study more broadly: Italy, Spain and the United States were the sources of the convalescent and acute COVID-19 samples. T cells, B-cell-depleted T cells, or PBMCs provided the cDNA or gDNA that served as material.

As processed by the authors: How many nucleated cells were present was estimated from reference gene primer amplification. Only in-frame clones appear in the TCRdb table, and some are missing; sequencing was by immunoSEQ multiplex PCR. V and J calls and clone size are copied from that table; D and trimming were computed from the DNA. This table holds around 250,000 clones, about nine tenths found once. Recovery among Cohort 3 donors was established by two negative PCRs, clearance, or symptom resolution. The source material was PBMCs or T cells enriched from blood (not recorded which). The sequence was collected from a man in his late teens or twenties who had recovered from COVID-19.

CDR3 sequence: CASSLGGAGSYEQYF. The DNA for the CDR3 is TGTGCCAGCAGCTTAGGGGGAGCCGGCTCCTACGAGCAGTACTTC. The chain couples TRBV7-2 to TRBJ2-7; weak D call: TRBD2 (5 bases). Germline V lookup: CDR1 SGHTA, CDR2 FQGNSA. V shed 1 base and J shed 0 bases, with 10 bases lying between them. This CDR3 spans 15 amino acids.